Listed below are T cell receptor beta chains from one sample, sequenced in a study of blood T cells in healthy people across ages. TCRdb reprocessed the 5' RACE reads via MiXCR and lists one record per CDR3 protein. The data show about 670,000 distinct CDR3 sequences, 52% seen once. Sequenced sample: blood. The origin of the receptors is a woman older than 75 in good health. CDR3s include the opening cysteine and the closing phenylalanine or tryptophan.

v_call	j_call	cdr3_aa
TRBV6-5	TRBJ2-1	CASSPPGTSAGNEQFF
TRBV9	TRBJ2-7	CASSAGTSGPYEQYF
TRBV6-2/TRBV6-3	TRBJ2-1	CASSFTLLLEGLSNEQFF
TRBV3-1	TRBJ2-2	CASSQRRPASGTTGELFF
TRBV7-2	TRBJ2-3	CASSSPDRKAQYF
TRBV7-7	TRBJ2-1	CASSLEDARGNEQFF
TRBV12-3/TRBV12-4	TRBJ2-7	CASSLLAGPGEQYF
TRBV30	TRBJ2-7	CAWRAGSYEQYF
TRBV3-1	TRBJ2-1	CASRRAGGTYNEQFF
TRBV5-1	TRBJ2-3	CASSFPGQGGPDTQYF
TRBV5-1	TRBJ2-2	CASSLEGPGELFF
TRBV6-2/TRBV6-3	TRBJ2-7	CASSMRGGLRSEQYF
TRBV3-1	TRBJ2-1	CASSLQGLEQFF
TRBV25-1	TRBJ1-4	CASSERGAREKLFF
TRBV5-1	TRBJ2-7	CASSFTVPYNEQYF
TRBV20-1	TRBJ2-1	CSAREFRDRVTNEQFF
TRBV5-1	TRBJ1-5	CASSLGGVDQPQHF
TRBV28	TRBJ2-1	CASSVGRLEETQFF
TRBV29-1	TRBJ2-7	CSVRGGVSYEQYF
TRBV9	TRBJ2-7	CASSVGLHDYEQYF
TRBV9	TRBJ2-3	CASSPDKGHRNTQYF
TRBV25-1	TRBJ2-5	CASSAWGLETQYF
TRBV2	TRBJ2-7	CASSSSDGGTYEQYF
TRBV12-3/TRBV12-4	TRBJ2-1	CASSLRGQGVNNEQFF
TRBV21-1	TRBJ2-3	CASTHNTDTQYF
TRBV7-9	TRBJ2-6	CASSRGSGSGANVLTF
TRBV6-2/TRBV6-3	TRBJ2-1	CASSSSGTYNEQFF
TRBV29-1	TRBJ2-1	CSVVSYNEQFF
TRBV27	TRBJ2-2	CASTSFLVATGELFF
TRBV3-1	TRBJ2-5	CASSLGLPQETQYF
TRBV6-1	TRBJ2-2	CASSEAALVGELFF
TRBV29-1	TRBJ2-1	CSVDYRDSEEQFF
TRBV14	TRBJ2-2	CASSQPPGELFF
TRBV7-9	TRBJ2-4	CASSLAGGVVAKNIQYF
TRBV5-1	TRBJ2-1	CASSKGLAGSSYNEQFF
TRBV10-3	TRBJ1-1	CAISESLTGGAFF
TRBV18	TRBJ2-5	CASSRSIQETQYF
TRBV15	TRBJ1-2	CATGAGDNYGYTF
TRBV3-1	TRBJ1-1	CASNPAGGTEAFF
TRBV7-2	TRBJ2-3	CASSSRGLAAYTDTQYF
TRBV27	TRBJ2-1	CASSRLAGVSYNEQFF
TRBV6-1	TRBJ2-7	CASSEGQYSYEQYF
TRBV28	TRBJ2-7	CASSVPSSGPYEQYF
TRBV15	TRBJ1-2	CATSRDTQGSYGYTF
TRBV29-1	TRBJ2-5	CSASAEGPWETQYF
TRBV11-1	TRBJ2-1	CASSSTGTEQFF
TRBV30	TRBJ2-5	CAWSVGTGWETQYF